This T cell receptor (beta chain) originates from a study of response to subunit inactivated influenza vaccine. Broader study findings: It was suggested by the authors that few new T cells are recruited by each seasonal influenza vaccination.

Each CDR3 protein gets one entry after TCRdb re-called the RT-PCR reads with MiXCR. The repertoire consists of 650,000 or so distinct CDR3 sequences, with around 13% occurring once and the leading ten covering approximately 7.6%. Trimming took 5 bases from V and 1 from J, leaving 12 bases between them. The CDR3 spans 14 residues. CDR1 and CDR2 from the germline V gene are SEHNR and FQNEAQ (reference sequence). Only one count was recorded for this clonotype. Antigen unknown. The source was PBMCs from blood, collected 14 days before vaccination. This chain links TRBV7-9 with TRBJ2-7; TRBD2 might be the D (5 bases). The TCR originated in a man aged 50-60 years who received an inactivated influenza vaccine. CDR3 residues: CASSATRDSYEQYF. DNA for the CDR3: TGTGCCAGCAGCGCAACTAGGGATTCCTACGAGCAGTACTTC.